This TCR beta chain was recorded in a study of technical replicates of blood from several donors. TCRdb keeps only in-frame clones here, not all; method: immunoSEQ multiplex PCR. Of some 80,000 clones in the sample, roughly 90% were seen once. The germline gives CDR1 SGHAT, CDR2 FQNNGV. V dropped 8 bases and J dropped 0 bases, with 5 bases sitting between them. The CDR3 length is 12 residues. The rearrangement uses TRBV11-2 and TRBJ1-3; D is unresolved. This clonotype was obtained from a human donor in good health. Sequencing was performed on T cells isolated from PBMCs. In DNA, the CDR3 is TGTGCCAGCGAGGGCTCTGGAAACACCATATATTTT. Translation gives CASEGSGNTIYF.